This TCR beta chain derives from a study of radiation and T cells in renal cell carcinoma. Described time point: blood 2 weeks post-SBRT. Specified treatment: 15 Gy SBRT to primary tumor, nephrectomy 4 weeks later. Here immunoSEQ multiplex PCR was the method, and the copy in TCRdb shows in-frame clones only, minus some. The sample lists 65,000 to 80,000 clones, approximately 86% occurring once. There are 14 residues in the CDR3. V shed 8 bases and J shed 3 bases, with 13 bases lying between them. Germline V gene lookup returns CDR1 SNHLY and CDR2 FYNNEI. Sequences were derived from blood, sampled from a patient whose treatment included radiotherapy and nephrectomy. The rearrangement joins TRBV2 to TRBJ1-4; D call uncertain. The TCR was taken from a woman aged 45-65 years with renal cell carcinoma. The CDR3 sequence is CASRPETANEKLFF. DNA of the CDR3: TGTGCCAGCCGCCCAGAGACGGCTAATGAAAAACTGTTTTTT.